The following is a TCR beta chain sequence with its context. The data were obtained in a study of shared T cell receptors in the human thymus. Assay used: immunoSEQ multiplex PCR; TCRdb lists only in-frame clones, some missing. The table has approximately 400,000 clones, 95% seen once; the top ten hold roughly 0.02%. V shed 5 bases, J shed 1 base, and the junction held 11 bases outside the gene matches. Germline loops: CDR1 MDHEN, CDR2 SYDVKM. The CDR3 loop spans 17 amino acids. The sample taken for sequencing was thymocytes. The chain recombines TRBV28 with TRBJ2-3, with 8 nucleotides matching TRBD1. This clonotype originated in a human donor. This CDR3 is CASSTSLDREGTDTQYF. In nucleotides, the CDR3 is TGTGCCAGCAGTACCTCCTTGGACAGGGAAGGCACAGATACGCAGTATTTT.